This T cell receptor beta chain appears in the sequencing data of a study of T cell repertoires in cytomegalovirus infection (dated by TCRdb to about 2019). About the investigation overall: Donor HLA type was relevant to the analysis, as public TCR beta signatures indicated carriage of CMV infection together with the matching HLA type. On the study overall, not on this receptor specifically: In the ex vivo response, HLA-C-restricted CMV-specific TCR beta clonotypes were dominant, and in two of eight donors the single most frequent clonotype came from this HLA-C-restricted group. Cumulative frequency of public TCR beta family members discriminated carriers of CMV infection plus the relevant HLA type in this cohort and an independent approximately 350-donor cohort.

Regarding this clonotype: The antigen this receptor binds is unknown. The conserved phenylalanine or tryptophan is not found at the CDR3 terminus, so this likely reflects a read error.

The sequencer listed for this sample is Illumina HiSeq 1500. The raw public data were reprocessed by TCRdb itself: fastp quality trimming at Q25, MiXCR clonotype calling, in-frame beta chains only. Records with the same CDR3 protein are collapsed into one entry carrying the most frequent genes and DNA. In this sample the table shows more than 650,000 distinct CDR3 sequences, less than 40% of which occur a single time. The top ten constitute roughly 2.9% of the sample. CDR1 and CDR2 were assigned from the germline V gene as SGHAT and FQNNGV. The CDR3 is 14 residues long, ends included. Left in the record is the CDR3 DNA by itself, 42 bases read in frame from the first base. Relative to germline, V is 2 bases shorter and J is 4 bases shorter, with 11 bases between their ends.

Sample: PBMCs. This TCR derives from a human donor in good health (CMV status not recorded). Some clones in this sample may be carry-over from other donors' samples. The chain is encoded by TRBV11-2 joined to TRBJ2-5; TRBD2 is possibly the D segment (5 matching bases). Here the CDR3 is given as CASSLRVAGETQYL. The DNA sequence is TGTGCCAGCAGCTTACGGGTCGCGGGAGAGACCCAGTACTTA.